One and the same sample provided the 15 T cell receptor beta chains below, sequenced in a study of blood T cells in healthy people across ages. Sample-barcoded 5' priming and a J-beta primer mix drove a second PCR of roughly 6 to 12 cycles. TCRdb passed the 5' RACE reads through MiXCR, listing each CDR3 protein once. The sample lists about 970,000 distinct CDR3 sequences, just over 50% seen once, with around 21% in the top ten. Sequenced input: blood. Receptor source: a woman in her fifties or sixties in good health.

The chain is built from TRBV30 and TRBJ1-2; the D gene is possibly TRBD1 (5 bases). The CDR3 is made up of 12 amino acids. Between the trimmed V and J ends, which lost 5 bases and 3 bases, there was a span of 10 bases. CDR1 GTSNPN and CDR2 SVGIG come from the germline V gene (reference sequence). The CDR3 DNA is TGTGCCTGGGGGACCTCATACTATGGCTACACCTTC. Translated, it gives CAWGTSYYGYTF.

This clonotype appeared a few times. The rearrangement uses TRBV7-2 and TRBJ2-3; perhaps TRBD2 as D (5 bases). CDR3 length: 15 residues. V was pared by 2 bases and J by 3 bases, with 12 bases between. Germline assignment: CDR1 SGHTA and CDR2 FQGNSA. CDR3: CASSLLGAVTDTQYF. CDR3 DNA: TGTGCCAGCAGCTTACTAGGAGCGGTTACAGATACGCAGTATTTT. Full variable domain (remainder filled in from reference TRBV7-2 and TRBJ2-3): GAGVSQSPSNKVTEKGKDVELRCDPISGHTALYWYRQSLGQGLEFLIYFQGNSAPDKSGLPSDRFSAERTGGSVSTLTIQRTQQEDSAVYLCASSLLGAVTDTQYFGPGTRLTVL.

The CDR3 coding sequence is TGTGCCAGCAGACCGGGACAGGGGGGCCAAGAGACCCAGTACTTC. The encoded protein is CASRPGQGGQETQYF. The rearrangement links TRBV12-3 or TRBV12-4 to TRBJ2-5; 11 nucleotides agree with TRBD1. Trimming took 6 bases from V and 1 from J; bases not matched to a gene: 4. The length of the CDR3 is 15 residues.

The chain combines TRBV5-1 with TRBJ2-4; no definite D call. Trimming took off 0 bases at V and 13 bases at J, with 14 bases between the two ends. CDR1 and CDR2 from the germline V gene are SGHRS and YFSETQ. The CDR3 loop spans 13 amino acids. The CDR3 region has the DNA TGCGCCAGCAGCTTGGACCTGGGTTTGGAGCAGTACTTC. This encodes CASSLDLGLEQYF. Using reference TRBV5-1 and TRBJ2-4 for the parts outside the CDR3, the full variable domain is KAGVTQTPRYLIKTRGQQVTLSCSPISGHRSVSWYQQTPGQGLQFLFEYFSETQRNKGNFPGRFSGRQFSNSRSEMNVSTLELGDSALYLCASSLDLGLEQYFGAGTRLSVL.

The chain recombines TRBV20-1 with TRBJ2-4, with D perhaps TRBD1 (6 bases). CDR1 is DFQATT, CDR2 SNEGSKA, per germline (reference sequence). V lost 5 bases and J 3 bases, leaving 14 bases between the germline ends. The CDR3 spans 14 residues. The CDR3 bases are TGCAGTGCTTCACAGGGACGGGGCAAAAACATTCAGTACTTC. It is translated as CSASQGRGKNIQYF.

A few counts support this clonotype. The chain joins TRBV4-2 to TRBJ2-2, with 13 bases aligning to TRBD2. Trimming cost V 1 base and J 4 bases; bases outside gene matches: 9. Germline V gene lookup returns CDR1 LGHNA and CDR2 YNFKEQ. This CDR3 has 19 amino acids. Here the CDR3 reads CASSQVTGLAGTGTGELFF. The DNA of the CDR3 is TGTGCCAGCAGCCAAGTGACGGGACTAGCGGGAACGGGCACCGGGGAGCTGTTTTTT.

The chain employs TRBV4-3 and TRBJ2-3; 10 bases align to TRBD2. V lost 4 bases and J lost 4; bases outside the gene matches: 8. Germline CDR1 reads LGHNA; CDR2 reads YSLEER. This CDR3 is 16 amino acids long. The DNA for the CDR3 is TGCGCCAGCAGCCTCTCGACTAGCGGGTTGGCAGATACGCAGTATTTT. Translating it yields CASSLSTSGLADTQYF.

This clonotype was seen a handful of times. This sequence joins TRBV5-4 and TRBJ2-1; 14 nucleotides match TRBD2. Losses at the gene ends were 5 bases for V and 8 bases for J; bases not matched to a gene: 3. CDR1 and CDR2 from the germline V gene are SGHNT and YYREEE (reference sequence). The CDR3 is 14 residues long. The CDR3 spells CASSPGLAGDEQFF. The CDR3, as DNA: TGTGCCAGCAGTCCGGGACTAGCGGGAGATGAGCAGTTCTTC. The full variable domain, rest sourced from reference TRBV5-4 and TRBJ2-1, is ETGVTQSPTHLIKTRGQQVTLRCSSQSGHNTVSWYQQALGQGPQFIFQYYREEENGRGNFPPRFSGLQFPNYSSELNVNALELDDSALYLCASSPGLAGDEQFFGPGTRLTVL.

The CDR3 coding sequence is TGTGCCAGCAGTTTGGAGACTAGCGGGAGGTACGAGCAGTACTTC. It yields the protein CASSLETSGRYEQYF. The chain combines TRBV28 with TRBJ2-7; 13 nucleotides match TRBD2. Germline V lookup: CDR1 MDHEN, CDR2 SYDVKM. V lost 3 bases and J lost 4; bases outside the gene matches: 3. The length of the CDR3 is 15 residues. Using reference TRBV28 and TRBJ2-7 for the parts outside the CDR3, the full variable domain is DVKVTQSSRYLVKRTGEKVFLECVQDMDHENMFWYRQDPGLGLRLIYFSYDVKMKEKGDIPEGYSVSREKKERFSLILESASTNQTSMYLCASSLETSGRYEQYFGPGTRLTVT.

This clonotype has only a few counts. V usage is TRBV7-2 and J usage is TRBJ1-4; 7 positions agree with TRBD1. J lost 4 bases, V lost 7 bases, and 9 bases had no gene match. The germline gives CDR1 SGHTA, CDR2 FQGNSA. The CDR3 contains 15 residues. The CDR3 sequence is CASTPKGQRNEKLFF. As DNA, the CDR3 is TGTGCCAGCACCCCAAAGGGACAGCGTAATGAAAAACTGTTTTTT.

V usage is TRBV2 and J usage is TRBJ2-4; D ambiguous. The V end was cut by 1 base, the J end by 0 bases, with 7 bases between. This CDR3 has 15 residues. The V gene's germline CDR1 is SNHLY and CDR2 FYNNEI. In nucleotides, the CDR3 is TGTGCCAGCAGTGAAGAGTTGGGAGCCAAAAACATTCAGTACTTC. It encodes CASSEELGAKNIQYF.

V gene TRBV6-2 or TRBV6-3 combines with J gene TRBJ2-7; TRBD2 agrees at 8 bases. This CDR3 region has 17 residues. CDR1 and CDR2 (germline): MNHEY, SVGEGT. V was clipped by 2 bases and J by 2 bases; unmatched bases: 11. The CDR3 bases are TGTGCCAGCAGTTACCCTCCCGGCAGCGGGAGCCCCTACGAGCAGTACTTC. Translation: CASSYPPGSGSPYEQYF.

This chain uses TRBV27 with TRBJ2-5, with 7 positions matching TRBD2. The CDR3 has 14 amino acids. Germline loops: CDR1 MNHEY, CDR2 SMNVEV (reference sequence). The V and J ends lost 3 bases and 2 bases, in that order; junction bases with no gene match: 3. The CDR3 is CASSFAGVQETQYF. CDR3 nucleotide sequence: TGTGCCAGCAGTTTTGCGGGGGTACAAGAGACCCAGTACTTC.

Written as DNA, the CDR3 is TGCGCCAGCAGCTTTTTAGATTGGGGAGAGACCCAGTACTTC. This gives the protein CASSFLDWGETQYF. The chain has TRBV5-1 and TRBJ2-5; no definite D call. V was cut by 2 bases and J by 4 bases, with 12 bases left in between. The CDR3 has 14 residues. The germline V gene encodes CDR1 SGHRS and CDR2 YFSETQ.

V is TRBV28 and J is TRBJ1-1; D is unresolved. The V and J ends lost 10 bases and 10 bases respectively, with 28 bases between them. The CDR3 extends over 15 amino acids. Germline CDR1 is MDHEN and CDR2 is SYDVKM. The CDR3 sequence: CATRKFSSRMNGAFF. CDR3 coding DNA: TGTGCCACCCGAAAGTTCTCATCCAGGATGAATGGAGCTTTCTTT.